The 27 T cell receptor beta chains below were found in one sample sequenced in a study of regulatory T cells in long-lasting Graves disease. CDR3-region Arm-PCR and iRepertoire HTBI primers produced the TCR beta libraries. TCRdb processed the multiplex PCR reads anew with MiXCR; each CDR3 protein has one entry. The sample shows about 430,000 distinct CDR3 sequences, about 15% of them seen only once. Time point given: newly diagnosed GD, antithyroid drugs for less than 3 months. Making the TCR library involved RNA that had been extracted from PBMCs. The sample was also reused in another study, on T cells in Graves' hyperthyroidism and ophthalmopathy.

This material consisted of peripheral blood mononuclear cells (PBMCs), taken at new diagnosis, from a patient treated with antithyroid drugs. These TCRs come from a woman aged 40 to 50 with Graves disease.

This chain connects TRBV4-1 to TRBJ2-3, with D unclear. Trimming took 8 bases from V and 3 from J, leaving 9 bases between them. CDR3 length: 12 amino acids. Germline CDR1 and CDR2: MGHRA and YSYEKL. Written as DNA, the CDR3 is TGCGCCAGCGCGGATGTTACAGATACGCAGTATTTT. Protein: CASADVTDTQYF.

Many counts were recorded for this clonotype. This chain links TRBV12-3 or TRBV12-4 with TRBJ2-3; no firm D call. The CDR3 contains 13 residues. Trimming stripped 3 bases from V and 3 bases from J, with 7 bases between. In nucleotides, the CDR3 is TGTGCCAGCAGTTTTATGGGGACAGATACGCAGTATTTT. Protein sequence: CASSFMGTDTQYF.

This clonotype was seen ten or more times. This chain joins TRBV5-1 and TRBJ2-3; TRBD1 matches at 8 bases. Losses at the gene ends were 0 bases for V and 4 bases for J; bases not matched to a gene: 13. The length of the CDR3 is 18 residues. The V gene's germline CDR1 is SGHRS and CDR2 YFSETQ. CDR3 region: CASSLAPTGTGSSDTQYF. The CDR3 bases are TGCGCCAGCAGCTTGGCCCCCACCGGGACAGGAAGTTCAGATACGCAGTATTTT.

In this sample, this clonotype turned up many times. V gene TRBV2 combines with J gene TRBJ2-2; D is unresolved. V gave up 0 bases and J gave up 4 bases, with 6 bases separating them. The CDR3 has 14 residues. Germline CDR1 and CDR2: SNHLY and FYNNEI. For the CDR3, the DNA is TGTGCCAGCAGTGAAGCGCCGGGCACCGGGGAGCTGTTTTTT. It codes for CASSEAPGTGELFF. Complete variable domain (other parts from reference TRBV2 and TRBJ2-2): EPEVTQTPSHQVTQMGQEVILRCVPISNHLYFYWYRQILGQKVEFLVSFYNNEISEKSEIFDDQFSVERPDGSNFTLKIRSTKLEDSAMYFCASSEAPGTGELFFGEGSRLTVL.

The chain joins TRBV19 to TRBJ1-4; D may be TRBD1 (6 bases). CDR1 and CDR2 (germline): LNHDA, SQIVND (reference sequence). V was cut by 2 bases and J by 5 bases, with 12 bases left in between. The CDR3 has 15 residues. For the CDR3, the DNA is TGTGCCAGTAGTATATGGGGGGGCGAGAATGAAAAACTGTTTTTT. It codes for CASSIWGGENEKLFF.

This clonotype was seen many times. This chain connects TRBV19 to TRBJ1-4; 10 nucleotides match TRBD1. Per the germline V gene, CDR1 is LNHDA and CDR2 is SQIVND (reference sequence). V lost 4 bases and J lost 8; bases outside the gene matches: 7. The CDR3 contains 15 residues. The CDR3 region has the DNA TGTGCCAGTAGTAGACAGGGGGCTACACCAGAAAAACTGTTTTTT. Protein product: CASSRQGATPEKLFF. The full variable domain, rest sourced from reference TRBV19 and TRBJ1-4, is DGGITQSPKYLFRKEGQNVTLSCEQNLNHDAMYWYRQDPGQGLRLIYYSQIVNDFQKGDIAEGYSVSREKKESFPLTVTSAQKNPTAFYLCASSRQGATPEKLFFGSGTQLSVL.

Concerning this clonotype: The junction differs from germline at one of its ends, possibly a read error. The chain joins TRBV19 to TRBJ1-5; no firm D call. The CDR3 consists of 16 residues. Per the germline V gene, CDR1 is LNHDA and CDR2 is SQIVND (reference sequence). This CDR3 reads CASSIVSEYSNKPQHF. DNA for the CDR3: TGTGCCAGTAGTATAGTGTCCGAGTATAGCAATAAGCCCCAGCATTTT.

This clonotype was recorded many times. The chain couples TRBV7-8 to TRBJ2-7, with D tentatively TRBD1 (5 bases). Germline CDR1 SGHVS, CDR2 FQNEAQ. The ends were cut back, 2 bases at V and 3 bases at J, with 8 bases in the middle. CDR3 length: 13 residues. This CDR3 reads CASSLLQDYEQYF. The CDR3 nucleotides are TGTGCCAGCAGCTTATTACAGGACTACGAGCAGTACTTC.

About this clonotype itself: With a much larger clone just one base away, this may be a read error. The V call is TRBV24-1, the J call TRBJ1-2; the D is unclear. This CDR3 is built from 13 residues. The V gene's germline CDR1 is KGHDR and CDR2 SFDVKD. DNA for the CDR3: TGTACCACCAGTGATAAGGTCACCTATGGCTACACCTTC. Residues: CTTSDKVTYGYTF.

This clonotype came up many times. The CDR3 sequence is CASSSYRARGEQFF. CDR3 DNA sequence: TGTGCCAGCAGCTCTTACAGGGCCCGTGGTGAGCAGTTCTTC. The chain is built from TRBV11-2 and TRBJ2-1, with a tentative D call TRBD1 (6 bases). The length of the CDR3 is 14 residues. Trimming stripped 4 bases from V and 9 bases from J, with 16 bases between. Germline V gives CDR1 SGHAT, CDR2 FQNNGV.

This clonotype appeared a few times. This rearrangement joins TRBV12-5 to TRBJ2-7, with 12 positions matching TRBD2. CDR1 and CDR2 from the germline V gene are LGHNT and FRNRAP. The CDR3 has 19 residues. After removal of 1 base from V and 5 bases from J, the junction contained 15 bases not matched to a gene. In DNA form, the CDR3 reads TGTGCTAGTGGTTTGGATAGGAGGGCTAGCGGGAGGGCCAAGGACGAGCAGTACTTC. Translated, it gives CASGLDRRASGRAKDEQYF.

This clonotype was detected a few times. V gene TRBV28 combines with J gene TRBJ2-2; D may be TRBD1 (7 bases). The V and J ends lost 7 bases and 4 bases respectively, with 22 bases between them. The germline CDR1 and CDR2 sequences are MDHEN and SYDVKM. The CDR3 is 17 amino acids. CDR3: CASIIKGAGGGTGELFF. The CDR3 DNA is TGTGCCAGCATCATTAAGGGCGCAGGGGGAGGCACCGGGGAGCTGTTTTTT.

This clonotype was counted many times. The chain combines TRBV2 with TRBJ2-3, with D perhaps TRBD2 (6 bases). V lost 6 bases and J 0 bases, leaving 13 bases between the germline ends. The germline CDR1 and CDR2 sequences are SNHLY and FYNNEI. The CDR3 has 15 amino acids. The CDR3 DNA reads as TGTGCCAGCAGCGAGGACTATATGAGCACAGATACGCAGTATTTT. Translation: CASSEDYMSTDTQYF.

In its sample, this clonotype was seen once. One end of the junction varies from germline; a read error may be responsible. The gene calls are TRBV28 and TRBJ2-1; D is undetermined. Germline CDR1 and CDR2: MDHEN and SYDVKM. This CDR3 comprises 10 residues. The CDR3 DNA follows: TGTGCCAGCGGCTACGATGAGCAGTTCTTC. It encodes CASGYDEQFF.

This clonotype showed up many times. The DNA of the CDR3 is TGTGCCAGCAGCTTAGGGGATACGCAGTATTTT. It yields the protein CASSLGDTQYF. V usage is TRBV27 and J usage is TRBJ2-3; D ambiguous. Germline V lookup: CDR1 MNHEY, CDR2 SMNVEV (reference sequence). This CDR3 region has 11 residues. V dropped 6 bases and J dropped 6 bases, with 7 bases sitting between them.

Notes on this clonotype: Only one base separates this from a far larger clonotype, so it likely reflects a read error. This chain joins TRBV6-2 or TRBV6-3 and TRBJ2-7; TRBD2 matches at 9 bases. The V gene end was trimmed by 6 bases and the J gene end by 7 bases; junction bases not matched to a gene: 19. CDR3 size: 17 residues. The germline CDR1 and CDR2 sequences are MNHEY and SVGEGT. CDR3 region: CASRPLTSGDSYNEQYF. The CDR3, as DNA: TGTGCCAGCAGACCGCTGACTAGCGGAGATTCCTACAATGAGCAGTACTTC.

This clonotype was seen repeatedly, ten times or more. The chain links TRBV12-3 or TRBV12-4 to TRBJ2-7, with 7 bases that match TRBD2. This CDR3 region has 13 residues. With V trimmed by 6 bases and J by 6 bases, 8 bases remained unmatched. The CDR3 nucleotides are TGTGCCAGCAGGGAAGCGGGATTGGGCGAGCAGTACTTC. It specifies CASREAGLGEQYF.

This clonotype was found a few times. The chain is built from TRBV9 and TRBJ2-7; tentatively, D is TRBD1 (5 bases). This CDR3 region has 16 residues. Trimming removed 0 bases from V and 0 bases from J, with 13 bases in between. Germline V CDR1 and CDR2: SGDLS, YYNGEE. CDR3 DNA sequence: TGTGCCAGCAGCGTAGGGGGCAGAGCTACCTCCTACGAGCAGTACTTC. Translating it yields CASSVGGRATSYEQYF.

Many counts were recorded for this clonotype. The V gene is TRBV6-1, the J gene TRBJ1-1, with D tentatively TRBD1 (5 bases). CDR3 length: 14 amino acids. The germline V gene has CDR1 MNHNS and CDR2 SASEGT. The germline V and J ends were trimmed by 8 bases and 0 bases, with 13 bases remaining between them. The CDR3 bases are TGTGCCAGCTTTACCGACAGCTTGAACACTGAAGCTTTCTTT. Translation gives CASFTDSLNTEAFF.

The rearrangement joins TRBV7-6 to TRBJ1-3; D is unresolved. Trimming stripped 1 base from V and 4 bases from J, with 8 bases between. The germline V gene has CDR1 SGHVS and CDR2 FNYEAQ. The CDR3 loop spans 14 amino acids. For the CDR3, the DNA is TGTGCCAGCAGCTTAGGGGGATGCGGAAACACCATATATTTT. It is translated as CASSLGGCGNTIYF.

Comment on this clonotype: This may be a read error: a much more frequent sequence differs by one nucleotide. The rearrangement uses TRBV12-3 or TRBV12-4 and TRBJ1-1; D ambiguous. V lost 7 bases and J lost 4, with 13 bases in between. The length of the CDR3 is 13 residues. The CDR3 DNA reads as TGTGCCAGCAATTACTTAGAGGGCACTGAAGCTTTCTTT. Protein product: CASNYLEGTEAFF.

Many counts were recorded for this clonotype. Written as DNA, the CDR3 is TGCAGTGCCCACGACAGGGGGAGAAACTATGGCTACACCTTC. Protein sequence: CSAHDRGRNYGYTF. The rearrangement uses TRBV20-1 and TRBJ1-2, with 9 bases aligning to TRBD1. The ends lost 6 bases at V and 2 bases at J; junction bases unmatched: 7. Germline V CDR1 and CDR2: DFQATT, SNEGSKA (reference sequence). This CDR3 is 14 amino acids long.

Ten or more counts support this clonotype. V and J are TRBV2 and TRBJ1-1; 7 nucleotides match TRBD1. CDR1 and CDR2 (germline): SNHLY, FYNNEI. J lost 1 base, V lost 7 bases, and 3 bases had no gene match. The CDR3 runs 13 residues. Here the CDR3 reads CASTQGENTEAFF. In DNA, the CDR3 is TGTGCCAGCACTCAGGGGGAGAACACTGAAGCTTTCTTT.

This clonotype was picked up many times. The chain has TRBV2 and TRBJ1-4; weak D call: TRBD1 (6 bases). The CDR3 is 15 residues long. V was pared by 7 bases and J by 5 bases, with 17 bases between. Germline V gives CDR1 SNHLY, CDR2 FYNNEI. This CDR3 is CASTQRGRGNEKLFF. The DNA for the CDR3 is TGTGCCAGCACCCAAAGAGGCAGGGGAAATGAAAAACTGTTTTTT.

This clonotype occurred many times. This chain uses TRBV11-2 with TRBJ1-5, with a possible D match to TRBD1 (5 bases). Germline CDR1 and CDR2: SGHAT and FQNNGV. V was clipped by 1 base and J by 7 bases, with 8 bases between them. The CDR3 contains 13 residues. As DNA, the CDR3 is TGTGCCAGCAGCTTAGGGGGCGAGCAGCCCCAGCATTTT. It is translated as CASSLGGEQPQHF.

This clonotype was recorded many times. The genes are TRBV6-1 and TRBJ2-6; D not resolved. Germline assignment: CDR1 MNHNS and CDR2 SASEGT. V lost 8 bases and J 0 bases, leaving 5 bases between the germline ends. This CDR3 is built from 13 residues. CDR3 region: CASQDSGANVLTF. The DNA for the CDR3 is TGTGCCAGCCAGGACTCTGGGGCCAACGTCCTGACTTTC.

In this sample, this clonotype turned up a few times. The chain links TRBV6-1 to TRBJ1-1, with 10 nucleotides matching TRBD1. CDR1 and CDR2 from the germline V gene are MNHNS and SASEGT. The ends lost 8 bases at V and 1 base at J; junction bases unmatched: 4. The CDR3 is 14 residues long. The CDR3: CASQRTGGNTEAFF. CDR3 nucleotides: TGTGCCAGCCAAAGGACAGGGGGGAACACTGAAGCTTTCTTT.